The source of this T cell receptor (beta chain) is a study of blood T cell repertoires in COVID-19. Using immunoSEQ multiplex PCR, the repertoire was profiled, and TCRdb retains in-frame clones only, with some absent. The data show more than 110,000 clones, with approximately 84% seen just once and 1.5% to 2% held by the top ten. V trimming: 4 bases; J trimming: 3 bases; junction bases outside the gene matches: 9. The length of the CDR3 is 17 residues. Germline-derived CDR1 and CDR2 are LGHDT and YNNKEL (reference sequence). The V and J genes are TRBV3-1 (or the pseudogene TRBV3-2) and TRBJ2-1; 10 bases align to TRBD2. This TCR derives from a woman in her late teens or twenties who had been exposed to COVID-19. Sequencing input: PBMCs or T cells enriched from blood (not recorded which). This chain's CDR3 is CASSLYPLAGFYNEQFF. The CDR3 nucleotides read TGTGCCAGCAGCCTCTATCCACTAGCGGGATTCTACAATGAGCAGTTCTTC.